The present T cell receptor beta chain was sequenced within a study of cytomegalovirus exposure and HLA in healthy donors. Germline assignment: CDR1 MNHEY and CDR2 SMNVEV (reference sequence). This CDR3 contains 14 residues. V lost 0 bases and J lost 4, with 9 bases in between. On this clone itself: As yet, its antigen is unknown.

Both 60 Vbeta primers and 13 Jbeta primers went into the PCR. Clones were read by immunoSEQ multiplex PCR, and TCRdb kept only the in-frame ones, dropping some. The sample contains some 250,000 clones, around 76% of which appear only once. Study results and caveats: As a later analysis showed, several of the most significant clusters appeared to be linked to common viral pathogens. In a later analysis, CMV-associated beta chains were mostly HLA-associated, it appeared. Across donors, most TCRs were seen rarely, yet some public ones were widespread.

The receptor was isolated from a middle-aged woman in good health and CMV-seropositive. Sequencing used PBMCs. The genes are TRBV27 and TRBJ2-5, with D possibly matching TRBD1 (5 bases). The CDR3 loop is CASSLSGLRETQYF. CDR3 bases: TGTGCCAGCAGTTTATCGGGGCTACGAGAGACCCAGTACTTC.